The next 11 T cell receptor beta chains were all read from a single sample in a study of response to subunit inactivated influenza vaccine. A single record per CDR3 protein comes from TCRdb applying MiXCR to the RT-PCR reads. The data hold over 650,000 distinct CDR3 sequences, with about 18% observed a single time. The sequencing here drew on PBMCs from blood, taken approximately 5 days after vaccination. These receptors originate from a man in his fifties who received an inactivated influenza vaccine.

The chain uses TRBV20-1 and TRBJ2-5; 14 positions agree with TRBD2. Per germline, CDR1 DFQATT and CDR2 SNEGSKA (reference sequence). V shed 1 base, J shed 5 bases, and the junction held 6 bases outside the gene matches. This CDR3 spans 16 amino acids. The CDR3 DNA reads TGCAGTGCTAGAGGACTAGCGGGAGGGCCAGGGGAGACCCAGTACTTC. Amino acids: CSARGLAGGPGETQYF.

This clonotype was seen a few times. The chain carries TRBV7-2 and TRBJ1-1; a weak D match, TRBD1 (5 bases). Trimming removed 0 bases at V and 1 base at J, with 12 bases between. Germline V gene sequence: CDR1 SGHTA, CDR2 FQGNSA. The CDR3 is made up of 16 amino acids. Written as DNA, the CDR3 is TGTGCCAGCAGCTTAGCCGTCGGACACACGAACACTGAAGCTTTCTTT. It translates to CASSLAVGHTNTEAFF.

The chain combines TRBV20-1 with TRBJ1-6; D unresolved. The CDR3 is 15 residues long. The ends were cut back, 3 bases at V and 4 bases at J, with 13 bases in the middle. Germline-derived CDR1 and CDR2 are DFQATT and SNEGSKA (reference sequence). In nucleotides, the CDR3 is TGCAGTGCTAGTGTTAACCGGCTATATAATTCACCCCTCCACTTT. This sequence encodes CSASVNRLYNSPLHF.

In this sample, this clonotype turned up a few times. For the CDR3, the DNA is TGCAGTGCTTCCAGGGAGGTGCGCACTGAAGCTTTCTTT. Translating it yields CSASREVRTEAFF. The chain has TRBV20-1 and TRBJ1-1; the D gene is possibly TRBD1 (5 bases). The CDR3 runs 13 residues. Trimming left V 5 bases short and J 4 bases short, with 14 bases between. The germline V gene encodes CDR1 DFQATT and CDR2 SNEGSKA (reference sequence).

This clonotype has just a few counts. The chain employs TRBV6-5 and TRBJ2-7, with TRBD2 identical over 11 bases. Losses at the gene ends were 0 bases for V and 5 bases for J; bases not matched to a gene: 12. The CDR3 has 18 amino acids. The germline gives CDR1 MNHEY, CDR2 SVGAGI. CDR3 loop: CASSYSTLAGGLVNEQYF. DNA for the CDR3: TGTGCCAGCAGTTACTCGACGCTAGCGGGAGGCCTGGTCAACGAGCAGTACTTC.

In DNA form, the CDR3 reads TGTGCCAGCAGTTTGGCGGGGAGGGATGAGCAGTTCTTC. Protein sequence: CASSLAGRDEQFF. V and J are TRBV27 and TRBJ2-1, with 7 bases lining up with TRBD2. The CDR3 runs 13 residues. Germline lookup yields CDR1 MNHEY and CDR2 SMNVEV (reference sequence). V trimming: 3 bases; J trimming: 8 bases; junction bases outside the gene matches: 4.

The chain carries TRBV7-9 and TRBJ2-7; D is unresolved. The CDR3 is made up of 13 amino acids. Trimming cost V 5 bases and J 3 bases, with 11 bases left between them. Germline assignment: CDR1 SEHNR and CDR2 FQNEAQ (reference sequence). The CDR3 loop reads CASSIRTGYEQYF. The CDR3 bases are TGTGCCAGCAGCATCAGGACGGGCTACGAGCAGTACTTC.

This clonotype was counted many times. The chain employs TRBV7-2 and TRBJ2-1; D gene ambiguous. The V gene's germline CDR1 is SGHTA and CDR2 FQGNSA. The CDR3 contains 12 residues. Trimming left V 0 bases short and J 8 bases short, with 5 bases between. CDR3 nucleotides: TGTGCCAGCAGCTTAGCGCTTTATGAGCAGTTCTTC. Translated: CASSLALYEQFF.

This clonotype was picked up many times. The chain recombines TRBV2 with TRBJ2-3; 12 bases are shared with TRBD2. This CDR3 region has 16 residues. CDR1 is SNHLY, CDR2 FYNNEI, per germline. The J segment lost 0 bases and the V segment lost 6 bases, leaving 4 bases of the junction unmatched. Written as DNA, the CDR3 is TGTGCCAGCAGAAGGACTAGCGGGACTAGCACAGATACGCAGTATTTT. Its protein product is CASRRTSGTSTDTQYF.

This chain links TRBV18 with TRBJ2-2, with D possibly being TRBD2 (6 bases). CDR1 and CDR2 (germline): KGHSH, LQKENI. The CDR3 totals 16 residues. V lost 5 bases to trimming and J lost 1 base, with 14 bases between them. CDR3 sequence: CASSSPGLENTGELFF. The DNA for the CDR3 is TGTGCCAGCTCATCTCCGGGACTGGAGAACACCGGGGAGCTGTTTTTT.

The chain uses TRBV4-3 and TRBJ2-7; perhaps TRBD1 as D (5 bases). Trimming shortened V by 5 bases and J by 0 bases, and 20 bases separated the two germline ends. CDR3 length: 17 residues. Germline V CDR1 and CDR2: LGHNA, YSLEER. The CDR3 DNA is TGCGCCAGCAGCTCGGGTCTACACCTAGGGGCCTCCTACGAGCAGTACTTC. It yields the protein CASSSGLHLGASYEQYF.